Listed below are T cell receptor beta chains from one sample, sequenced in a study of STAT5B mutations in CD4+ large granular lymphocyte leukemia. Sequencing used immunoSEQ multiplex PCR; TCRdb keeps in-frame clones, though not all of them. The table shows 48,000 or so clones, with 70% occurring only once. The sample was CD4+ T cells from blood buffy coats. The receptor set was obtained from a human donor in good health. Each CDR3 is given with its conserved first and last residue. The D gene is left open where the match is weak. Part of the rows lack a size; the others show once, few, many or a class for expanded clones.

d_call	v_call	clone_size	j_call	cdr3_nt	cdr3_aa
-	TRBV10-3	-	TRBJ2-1	TGTGCCATCAGTGTGGGGGATGAGCAGTTCTTC	CAISVGDEQFF
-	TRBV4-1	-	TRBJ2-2	TGCGCCAGCAGCCAAGAGGGTAAAAGGACCGGGGAGCTGTTTTTT	CASSQEGKRTGELFF
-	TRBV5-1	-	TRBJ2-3	TGCGCCAGCAGGGACAGTGACTTCACAGATACGCAGTATTTT	CASRDSDFTDTQYF
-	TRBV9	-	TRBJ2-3	TGTGCCAGCAGCGCGGACCCTACAGTTACCCTGGATACGCAGTATTTT	CASSADPTVTLDTQYF
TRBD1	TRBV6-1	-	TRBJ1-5	TGTGCCAGCAGTGAAGCTGACAGGGAAAACCAGCCCCAGCATTTT	CASSEADRENQPQHF
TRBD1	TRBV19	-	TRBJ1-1	TGTGCCAGTAGTATCCGGACAGGGAGCACTGAAGCTTTCTTT	CASSIRTGSTEAFF
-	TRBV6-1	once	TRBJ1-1	TGTGCCAGCAGTGAAGGGTCAGGAGGGACTGAAGCTTTCTTT	CASSEGSGGTEAFF
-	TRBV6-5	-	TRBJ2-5	TGTGCCAGCAGTTACTCGGCAGGGCAAGAGACCCAGTACTTC	CASSYSAGQETQYF
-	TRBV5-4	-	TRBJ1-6	TGTGCCAGCAGCTTGGAGGTCGGTAGCTCCTATAATTCACCCCTCCACTTT	CASSLEVGSSYNSPLHF
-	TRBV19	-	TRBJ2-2	TGTGCCAGCGCCAACCCAGGGGTAGTCCGGGAGCTGTTTTTT	CASANPGVVRELFF
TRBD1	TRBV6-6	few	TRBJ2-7	TGTGCCAGCCTGGGACAGAGGTCCTACGAGCAGTACTTC	CASLGQRSYEQYF
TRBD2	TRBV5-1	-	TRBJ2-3	TGCGCCAGCAGCTCAACAGCGGGGGGCACAGATACGCAGTATTTT	CASSSTAGGTDTQYF
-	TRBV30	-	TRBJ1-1	TGTGCCTGGGAGTTGAACACTGAAGCTTTCTTT	CAWELNTEAFF
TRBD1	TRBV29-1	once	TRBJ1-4	TGCAGCGTTGTGGTGACAGGGACTTTGGAAAAACTGTTTTTT	CSVVVTGTLEKLFF
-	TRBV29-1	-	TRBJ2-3	TGCAGCGTTGAAACGGTGGGGCCCCCTGCAGATACGCAGTATTTT	CSVETVGPPADTQYF
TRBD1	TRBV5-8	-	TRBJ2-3	TGTGCCAGCAGCTCAGCTCCGGGACAGGGGGAAACAACGCAGTATTTT	CASSSAPGQGETTQYF
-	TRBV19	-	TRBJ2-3	TGTGCCAGTAGTGACCGAGGGGGGACCACAGATACGCAGTATTTT	CASSDRGGTTDTQYF